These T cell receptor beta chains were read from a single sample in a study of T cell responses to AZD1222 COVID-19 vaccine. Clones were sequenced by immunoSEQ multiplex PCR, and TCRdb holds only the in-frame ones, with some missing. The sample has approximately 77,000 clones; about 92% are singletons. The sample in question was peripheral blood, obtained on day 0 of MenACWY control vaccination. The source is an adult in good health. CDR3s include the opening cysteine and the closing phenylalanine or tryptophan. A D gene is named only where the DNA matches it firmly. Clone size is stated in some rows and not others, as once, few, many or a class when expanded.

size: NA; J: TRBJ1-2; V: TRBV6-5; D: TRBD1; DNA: TGTGCCAGCAGTTACTCGCGACAGGGGAACTATGGCTACACCTTC; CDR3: CASSYSRQGNYGYTF
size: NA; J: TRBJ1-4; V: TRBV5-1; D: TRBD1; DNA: TGCGCCAGCAGCCATGACAGGGGAGGACTGTTTTTT; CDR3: CASSHDRGGLFF
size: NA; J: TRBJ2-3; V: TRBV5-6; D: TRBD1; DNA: TGTGCCAGCAGCTCAGACAGGGGGAGGGTCACAGATACGCAGTATTTT; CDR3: CASSSDRGRVTDTQYF
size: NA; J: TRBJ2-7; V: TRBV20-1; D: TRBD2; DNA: TGCAGTGCTAGTTGGGCGCTAGCGGGGCCCCTCGAGCAGTACTTC; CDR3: CSASWALAGPLEQYF
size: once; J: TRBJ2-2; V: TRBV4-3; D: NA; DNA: TGCGCCAGCAGCCAAGTGGCTGGAACGGGCACCGGGGAGCTGTTTTTT; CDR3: CASSQVAGTGTGELFF
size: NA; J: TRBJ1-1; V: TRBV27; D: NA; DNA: TGTGCCAGCTGGGGAGGGAACGCTGAAGCTTTCTTT; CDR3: CASWGGNAEAFF
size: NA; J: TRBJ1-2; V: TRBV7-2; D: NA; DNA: TGTGCCAGCAGCTTATCAGGAGGGGACTATGGCTACACCTTC; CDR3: CASSLSGGDYGYTF
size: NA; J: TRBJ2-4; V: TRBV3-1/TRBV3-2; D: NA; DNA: TGTGCCAGCAGCCCCACCTCATCCAAAAACATTCAGTACTTC; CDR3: CASSPTSSKNIQYF
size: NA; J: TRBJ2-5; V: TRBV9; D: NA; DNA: TGTGCCAGCAGCGCCAGCCAGGGAGAGGGGGAGACCCAGTACTTC; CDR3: CASSASQGEGETQYF
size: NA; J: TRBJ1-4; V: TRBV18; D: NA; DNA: TGTGCCAGCTCACGGGCAGAAAATGAAAAACTGTTTTTT; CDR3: CASSRAENEKLFF
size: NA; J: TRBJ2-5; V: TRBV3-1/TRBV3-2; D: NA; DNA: TGTGCCAGCAGCCAAGGGAGACAAGAGACCCAGTACTTC; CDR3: CASSQGRQETQYF
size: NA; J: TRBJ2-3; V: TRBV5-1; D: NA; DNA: TGCGCCAGCAGCTCACTTCCCGGGACACCTAGCACAGATACGCAGTATTTT; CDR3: CASSSLPGTPSTDTQYF
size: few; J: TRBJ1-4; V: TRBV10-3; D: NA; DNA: TGTGCCATCAGTGAAGCTGGGGCGGGTAGTGAAAAACTGTTTTTT; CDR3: CAISEAGAGSEKLFF
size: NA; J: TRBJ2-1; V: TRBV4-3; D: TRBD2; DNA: TGCGCCAGCAGCCAAGAGGCGGGAGGGTACAATGAGCAGTTCTTC; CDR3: CASSQEAGGYNEQFF
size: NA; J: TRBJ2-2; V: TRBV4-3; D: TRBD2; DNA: TGCGCCAGCAGCCCCCAGAGCGGGGGATCCCGGGAGCTGTTTTTT; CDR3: CASSPQSGGSRELFF
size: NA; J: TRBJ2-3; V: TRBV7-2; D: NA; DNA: TGTGCCAGCAGCGCAGTAGGAGCGGGCACAGATACGCAGTATTTT; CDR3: CASSAVGAGTDTQYF
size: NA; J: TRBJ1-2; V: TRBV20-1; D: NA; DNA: TGCAGTGCTAGGGAGGGGGGTGGCTACACCTTC; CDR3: CSAREGGGYTF
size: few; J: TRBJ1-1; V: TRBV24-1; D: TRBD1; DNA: TGTGCCACCAGTGCTACAACAGGGGGAGAAACTGAAGCTTTCTTT; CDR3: CATSATTGGETEAFF
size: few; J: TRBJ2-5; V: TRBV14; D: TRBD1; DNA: TGTGCCAGCAGCCAAGTAGGACAGGCAGAAGAGACCCAGTACTTC; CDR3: CASSQVGQAEETQYF
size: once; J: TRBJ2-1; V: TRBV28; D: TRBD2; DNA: TGTGCCAGCAATCCCTTAGCGGGGGGCTCCTACAATGAGCAGTTCTTC; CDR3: CASNPLAGGSYNEQFF
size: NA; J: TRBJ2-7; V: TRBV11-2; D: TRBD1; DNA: TGTGCCAGCAGGAGGTCCGGGACAGGGGGCGTCGAGCAGTACTTC; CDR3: CASRRSGTGGVEQYF
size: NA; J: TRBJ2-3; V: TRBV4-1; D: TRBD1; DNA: TGCGCCAGCAGCCAAGGAGACAGGGAAGCAGATACGCAGTATTTT; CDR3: CASSQGDREADTQYF